The rows below give T cell receptor beta chains drawn from one sample of a study of CD8 T cells in Susac syndrome. TCRdb analysed the immunoSEQ multiplex PCR reads with MiXCR anew, one entry per CDR3 protein. The sample lists about 130,000 distinct CDR3 sequences; 75% to 90% were seen once. Sequenced material: CD8+ T cells from PBMCs. The receptor source for this set is a human donor with multiple sclerosis. Both conserved end residues are trimmed from each CDR3. The D gene is left open where the match is weak.

d_gene	j_gene	v_gene	CDR3aa
.	TRBJ1-1	TRBV7-2	ASSWGGATEAF
.	TRBJ1-1	TRBV19	ASSILYQAEAF
TRBD1	TRBJ2-1	TRBV19	ASKNRGAYNEQF
.	TRBJ1-1	TRBV13	ASSLDNTEAF
.	TRBJ2-1	TRBV5-1	ASSLSTNPRSNEQF
.	TRBJ2-5	TRBV4-1	ASSPQPGKETQY
.	TRBJ1-5	TRBV27	ASSLEGFQPQH
TRBD2	TRBJ2-1	TRBV4-2	ASSQDHTSGGAYNEQF
.	TRBJ2-2	TRBV19	ASRIRGELF
TRBD1	TRBJ1-1	TRBV20-1	SARDPDRPSEAF
.	TRBJ2-3	TRBV7-8	ASSLSGRTTDTQY
.	TRBJ1-4	TRBV4-1	ASSQGEETELF
TRBD1	TRBJ1-2	TRBV29-1	SVEGQGNGYT
.	TRBJ2-2	TRBV25-1	ASSESGDYGELF
.	TRBJ1-1	TRBV9	ASSEPLKGLDTEAF
TRBD1	TRBJ2-1	TRBV12-3/TRBV12-4	ASSLEDRVYNEQF
.	TRBJ2-1	TRBV5-5	ASSVEGGHNEQF
.	TRBJ1-5	TRBV28	ASRQALPEPQH
TRBD2	TRBJ2-1	TRBV27	ASSTGLALNEQF
TRBD1	TRBJ1-1	TRBV6-1	ASSRPDRGRAF
.	TRBJ1-2	TRBV7-9	ASSFPDSGYT
.	TRBJ1-2	TRBV20-1	SARLWGPGADNYGYT
TRBD1	TRBJ1-3	TRBV27	ASSQQGTLNTIY
.	TRBJ2-1	TRBV3-1	ASSQDGDFLGVYNEQF
TRBD1	TRBJ2-3	TRBV7-3	ASSYTGGTPDTQY